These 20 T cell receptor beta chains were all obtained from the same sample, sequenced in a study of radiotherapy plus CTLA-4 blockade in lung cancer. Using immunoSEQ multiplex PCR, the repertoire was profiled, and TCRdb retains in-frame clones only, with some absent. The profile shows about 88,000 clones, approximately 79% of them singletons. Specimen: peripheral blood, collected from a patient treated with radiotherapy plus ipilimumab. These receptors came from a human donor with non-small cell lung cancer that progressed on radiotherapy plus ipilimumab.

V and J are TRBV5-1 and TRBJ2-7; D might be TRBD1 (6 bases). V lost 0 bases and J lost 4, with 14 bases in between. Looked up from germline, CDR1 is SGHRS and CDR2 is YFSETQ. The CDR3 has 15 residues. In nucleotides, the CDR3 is TGCGCCAGCAGCTTGGAACCGACAGGTACATACGAGCAGTACTTC. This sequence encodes CASSLEPTGTYEQYF.

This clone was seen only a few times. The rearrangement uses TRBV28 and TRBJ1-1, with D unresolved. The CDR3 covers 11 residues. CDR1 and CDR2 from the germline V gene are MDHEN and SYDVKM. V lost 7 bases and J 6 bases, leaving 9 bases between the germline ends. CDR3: CASMWSAEAFF. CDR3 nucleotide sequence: TGTGCCAGCATGTGGAGCGCTGAAGCTTTCTTT. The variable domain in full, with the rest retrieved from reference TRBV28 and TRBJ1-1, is DVKVTQSSRYLVKRTGEKVFLECVQDMDHENMFWYRQDPGLGLRLIYFSYDVKMKEKGDIPEGYSVSREKKERFSLILESASTNQTSMYLCASMWSAEAFFGQGTRLTVV.

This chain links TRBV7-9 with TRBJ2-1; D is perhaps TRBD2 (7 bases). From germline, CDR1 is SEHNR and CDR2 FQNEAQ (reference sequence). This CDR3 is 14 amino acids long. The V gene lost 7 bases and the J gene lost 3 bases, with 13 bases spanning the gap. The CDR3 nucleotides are TGTGCCAGCACCCGGGGAGGGGGCTACAATGAGCAGTTCTTC. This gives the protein CASTRGGGYNEQFF.

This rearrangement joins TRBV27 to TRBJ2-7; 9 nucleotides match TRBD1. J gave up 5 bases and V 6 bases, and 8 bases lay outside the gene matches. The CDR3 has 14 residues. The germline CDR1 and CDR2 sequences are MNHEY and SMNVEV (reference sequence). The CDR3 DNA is TGTGCCAGCAGCCCGGACAGGGGAGGGAACGAGCAGTACTTC. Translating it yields CASSPDRGGNEQYF.

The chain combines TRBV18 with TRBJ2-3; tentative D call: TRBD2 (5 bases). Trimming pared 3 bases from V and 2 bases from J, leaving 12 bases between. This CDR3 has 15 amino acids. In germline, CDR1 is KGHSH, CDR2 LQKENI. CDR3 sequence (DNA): TGTGCCAGCTCACCTTCCGGAGGAGTCACAGATACGCAGTATTTT. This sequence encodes CASSPSGGVTDTQYF.

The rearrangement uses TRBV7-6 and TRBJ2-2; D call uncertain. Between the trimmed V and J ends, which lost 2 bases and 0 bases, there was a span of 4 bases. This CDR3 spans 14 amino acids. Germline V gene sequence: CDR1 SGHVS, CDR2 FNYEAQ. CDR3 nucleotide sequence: TGTGCCAGCAGCTTATACACGAACACCGGGGAGCTGTTTTTT. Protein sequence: CASSLYTNTGELFF. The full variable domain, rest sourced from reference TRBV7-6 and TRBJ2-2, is GAGVSQSPRYKVTKRGQDVALRCDPISGHVSLYWYRQALGQGPEFLTYFNYEAQQDKSGLPNDRFSAERPEGSISTLTIQRTEQRDSAMYRCASSLYTNTGELFFGEGSRLTVL.

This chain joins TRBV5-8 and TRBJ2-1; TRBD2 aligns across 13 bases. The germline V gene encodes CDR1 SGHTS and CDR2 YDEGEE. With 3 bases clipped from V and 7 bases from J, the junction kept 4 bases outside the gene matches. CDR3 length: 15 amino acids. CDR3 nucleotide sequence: TGTGCCAGCAGCTCCGGGACTAGCGGGGTAAATGAGCAGTTCTTC. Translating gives CASSSGTSGVNEQFF.

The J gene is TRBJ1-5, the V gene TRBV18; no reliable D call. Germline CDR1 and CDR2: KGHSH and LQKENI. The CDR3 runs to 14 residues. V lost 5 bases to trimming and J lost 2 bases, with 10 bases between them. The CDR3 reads CASSTERGNQPQHF. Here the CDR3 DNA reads TGTGCCAGCTCAACTGAACGAGGCAATCAGCCCCAGCATTTT.

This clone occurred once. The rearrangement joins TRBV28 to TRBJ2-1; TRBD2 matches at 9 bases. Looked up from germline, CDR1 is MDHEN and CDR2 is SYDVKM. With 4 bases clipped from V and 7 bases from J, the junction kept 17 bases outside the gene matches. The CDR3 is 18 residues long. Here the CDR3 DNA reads TGTGCCAGCAGTTGGGCAGGGCTAGCGGGAACCCCGAGGAATGAGCAGTTCTTC. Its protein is CASSWAGLAGTPRNEQFF.

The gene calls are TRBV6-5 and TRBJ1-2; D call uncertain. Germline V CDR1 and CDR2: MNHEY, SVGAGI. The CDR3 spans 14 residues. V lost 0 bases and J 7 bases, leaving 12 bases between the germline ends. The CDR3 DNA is TGTGCCAGCAGTTACTCGAGCGGGCTCCGTGGCTACACCTTC. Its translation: CASSYSSGLRGYTF.

The CDR3 is CASTISSTEAFF. The CDR3 DNA reads TGTGCCAGCACCATAAGCAGCACTGAAGCTTTCTTT. V is TRBV6-6 and J is TRBJ1-1, with D hard to call. This CDR3 has 12 residues. The V end was cut by 7 bases, the J end by 4 bases, with 10 bases between. Germline lookup yields CDR1 MNHNY and CDR2 SVGAGI (reference sequence).

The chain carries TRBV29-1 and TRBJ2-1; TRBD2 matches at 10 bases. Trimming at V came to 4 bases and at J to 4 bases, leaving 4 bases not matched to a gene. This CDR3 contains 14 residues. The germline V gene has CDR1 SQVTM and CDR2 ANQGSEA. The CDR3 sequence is CSVVASGGYNEQFF. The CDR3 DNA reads TGCAGCGTTGTTGCTAGCGGGGGTTACAATGAGCAGTTCTTC.

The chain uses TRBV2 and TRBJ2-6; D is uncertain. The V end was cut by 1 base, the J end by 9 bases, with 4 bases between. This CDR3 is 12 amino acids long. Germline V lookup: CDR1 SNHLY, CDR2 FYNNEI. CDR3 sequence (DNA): TGTGCCAGCAGTGAAGGGATCAACGTCCTGACTTTC. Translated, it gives CASSEGINVLTF.

CDR3 loop: CASSLQGVSYEQYF. The CDR3, as DNA: TGTGCCAGCAGCTTACAGGGGGTGTCCTACGAGCAGTACTTC. V usage is TRBV7-8 and J usage is TRBJ2-7; 7 bases align to TRBD1. The CDR3 has 14 residues. The germline V gene has CDR1 SGHVS and CDR2 FQNEAQ. With 2 bases clipped from V and 1 base from J, the junction kept 2 bases outside the gene matches.

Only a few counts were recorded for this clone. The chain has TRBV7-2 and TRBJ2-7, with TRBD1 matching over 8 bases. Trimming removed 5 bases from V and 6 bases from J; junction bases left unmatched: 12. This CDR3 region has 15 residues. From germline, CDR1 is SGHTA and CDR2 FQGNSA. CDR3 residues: CASSPITGGSLEQYF. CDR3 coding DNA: TGTGCCAGCAGCCCAATCACAGGGGGTTCCCTCGAGCAGTACTTC. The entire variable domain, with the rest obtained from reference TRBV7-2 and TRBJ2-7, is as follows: GAGVSQSPSNKVTEKGKDVELRCDPISGHTALYWYRQSLGQGLEFLIYFQGNSAPDKSGLPSDRFSAERTGGSVSTLTIQRTQQEDSAVYLCASSPITGGSLEQYFGPGTRLTVT.

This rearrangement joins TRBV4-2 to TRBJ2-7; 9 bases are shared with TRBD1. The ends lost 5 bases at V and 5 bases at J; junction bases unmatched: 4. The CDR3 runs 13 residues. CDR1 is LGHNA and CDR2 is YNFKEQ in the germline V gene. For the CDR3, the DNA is TGTGCCAGCAGCTCGGACAGGGGTGACGAGCAGTACTTC. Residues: CASSSDRGDEQYF.

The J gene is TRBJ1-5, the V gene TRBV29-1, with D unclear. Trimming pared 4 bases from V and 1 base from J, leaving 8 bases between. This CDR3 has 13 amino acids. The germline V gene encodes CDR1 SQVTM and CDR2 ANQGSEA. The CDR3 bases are TGCAGCGTTGGAAGCCAGAGCAATCAGCCCCAGCATTTT. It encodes CSVGSQSNQPQHF.

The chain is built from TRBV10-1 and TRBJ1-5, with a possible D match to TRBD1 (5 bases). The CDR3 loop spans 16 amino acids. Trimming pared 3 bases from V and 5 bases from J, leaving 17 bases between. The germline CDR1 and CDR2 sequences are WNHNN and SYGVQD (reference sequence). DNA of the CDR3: TGCGCCAGCAGTGAACCCCCTGAACGGGGACATCAGCCCCAGCATTTT. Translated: CASSEPPERGHQPQHF.

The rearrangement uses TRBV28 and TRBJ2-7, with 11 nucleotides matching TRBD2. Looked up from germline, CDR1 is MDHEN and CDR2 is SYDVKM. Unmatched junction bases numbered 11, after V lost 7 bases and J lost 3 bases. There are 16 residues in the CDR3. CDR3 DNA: TGTGCCAGCACCCTCGATGCTAGCGGGGGGCACTACGAGCAGTACTTC. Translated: CASTLDASGGHYEQYF.

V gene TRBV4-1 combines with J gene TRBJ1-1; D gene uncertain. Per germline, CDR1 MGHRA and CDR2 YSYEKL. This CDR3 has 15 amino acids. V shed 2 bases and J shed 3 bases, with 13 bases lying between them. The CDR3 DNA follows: TGCGCCAGCAGCCAAAGTATCACGACCCACACTGAAGCTTTCTTT. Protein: CASSQSITTHTEAFF.